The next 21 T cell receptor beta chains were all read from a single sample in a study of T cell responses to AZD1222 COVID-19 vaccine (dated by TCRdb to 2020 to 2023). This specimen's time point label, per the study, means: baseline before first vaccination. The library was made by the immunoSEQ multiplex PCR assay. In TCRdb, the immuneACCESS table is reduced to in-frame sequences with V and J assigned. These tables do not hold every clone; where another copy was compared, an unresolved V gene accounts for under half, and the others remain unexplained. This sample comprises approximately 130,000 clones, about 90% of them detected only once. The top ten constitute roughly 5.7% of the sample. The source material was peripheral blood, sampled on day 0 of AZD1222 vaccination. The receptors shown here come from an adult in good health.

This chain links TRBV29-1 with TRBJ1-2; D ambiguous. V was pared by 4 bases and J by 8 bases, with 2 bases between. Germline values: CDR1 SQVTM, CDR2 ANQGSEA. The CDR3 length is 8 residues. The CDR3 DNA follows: TGCAGCGTTGGGGGCTACACCTTC. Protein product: CSVGGYTF. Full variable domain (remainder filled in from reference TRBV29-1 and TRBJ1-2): SAVISQKPSRDICQRGTSLTIQCQVDSQVTMMFWYRQQPGQSLTLIATANQGSEATYESGFVIDKFPISRPNLTFSTLTVSNMSPEDSSIYLCSVGGYTFGSGTRLTVV.

The chain's CDR3 is CASSAPTSGRSDTQYF. Here the CDR3 DNA reads TGTGCCAGCAGCGCCCCGACTAGCGGGAGGTCAGATACGCAGTATTTT. The chain joins TRBV9 to TRBJ2-3; 13 bases fit TRBD2. V lost 3 bases and J lost 4; bases outside the gene matches: 5. CDR3 length: 16 residues. Germline CDR1 is SGDLS and CDR2 is YYNGEE.

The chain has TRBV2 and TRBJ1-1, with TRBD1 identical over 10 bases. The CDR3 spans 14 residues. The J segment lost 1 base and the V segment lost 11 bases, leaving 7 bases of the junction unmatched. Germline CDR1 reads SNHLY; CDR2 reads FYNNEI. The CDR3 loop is CAGRQGATNTEAFF. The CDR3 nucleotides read TGTGCCGGAAGACAGGGGGCTACGAACACTGAAGCTTTCTTT.

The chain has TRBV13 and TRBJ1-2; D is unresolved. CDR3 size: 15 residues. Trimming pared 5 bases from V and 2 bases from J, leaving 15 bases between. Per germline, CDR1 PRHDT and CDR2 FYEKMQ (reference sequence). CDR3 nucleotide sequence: TGTGCCAGCAGCCTTGGGTCACTTCAGAACTATGGCTACACCTTC. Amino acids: CASSLGSLQNYGYTF.

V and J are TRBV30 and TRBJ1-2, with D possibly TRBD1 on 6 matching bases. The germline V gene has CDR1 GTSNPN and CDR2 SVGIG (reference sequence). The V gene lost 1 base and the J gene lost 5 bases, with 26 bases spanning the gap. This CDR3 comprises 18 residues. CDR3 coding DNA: TGTGCCTGGAGTGAGTGGGAGCGGGGGCCGGTTCTTGGGTATGGCTACACCTTC. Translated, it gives CAWSEWERGPVLGYGYTF.

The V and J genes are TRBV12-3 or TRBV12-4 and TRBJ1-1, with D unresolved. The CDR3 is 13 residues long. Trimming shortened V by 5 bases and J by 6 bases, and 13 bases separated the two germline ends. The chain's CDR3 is CASSPSNGAEAFF. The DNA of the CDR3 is TGTGCCAGCAGTCCGTCAAATGGAGCTGAAGCTTTCTTT.

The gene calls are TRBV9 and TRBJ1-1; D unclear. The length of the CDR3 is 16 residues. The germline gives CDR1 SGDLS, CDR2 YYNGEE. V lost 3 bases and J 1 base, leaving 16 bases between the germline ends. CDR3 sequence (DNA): TGTGCCAGCAGCGCAGGCGTCACGATGGGGAACACTGAAGCTTTCTTT. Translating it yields CASSAGVTMGNTEAFF.

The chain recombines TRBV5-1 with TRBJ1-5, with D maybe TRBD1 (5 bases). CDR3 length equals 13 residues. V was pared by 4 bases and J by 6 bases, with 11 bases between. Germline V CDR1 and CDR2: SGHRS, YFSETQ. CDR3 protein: CASSDSGGQPQHF. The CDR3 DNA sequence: TGCGCCAGCAGCGACAGCGGAGGTCAGCCCCAGCATTTT.

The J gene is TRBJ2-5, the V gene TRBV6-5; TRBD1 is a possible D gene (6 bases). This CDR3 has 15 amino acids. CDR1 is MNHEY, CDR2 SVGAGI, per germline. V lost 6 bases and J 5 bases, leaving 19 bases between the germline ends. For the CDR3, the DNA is TGTGCCAGCAGCAATTCCCCCCAGGGGACGGAGACCCAGTACTTC. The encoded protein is CASSNSPQGTETQYF.

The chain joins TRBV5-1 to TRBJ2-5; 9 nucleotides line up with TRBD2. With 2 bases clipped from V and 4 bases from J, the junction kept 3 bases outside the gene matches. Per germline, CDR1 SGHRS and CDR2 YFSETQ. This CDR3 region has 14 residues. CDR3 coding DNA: TGCGCCAGCAGCTTAGCGGGAGGTGGAGAGACCCAGTACTTC. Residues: CASSLAGGGETQYF.

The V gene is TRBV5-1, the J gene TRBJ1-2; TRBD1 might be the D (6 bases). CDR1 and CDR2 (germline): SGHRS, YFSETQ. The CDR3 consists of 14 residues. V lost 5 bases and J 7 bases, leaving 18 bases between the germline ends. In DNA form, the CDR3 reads TGCGCCAGCAGTCCCTACAGGGATAGTCCTGGCTACACCTTC. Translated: CASSPYRDSPGYTF.

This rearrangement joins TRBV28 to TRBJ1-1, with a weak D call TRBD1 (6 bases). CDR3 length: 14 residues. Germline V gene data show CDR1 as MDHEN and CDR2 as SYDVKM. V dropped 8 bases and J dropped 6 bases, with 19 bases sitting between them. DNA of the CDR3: TGTGCCAGCCCCCCCCCTACAGGGTATGCTGAAGCTTTCTTT. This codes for CASPPPTGYAEAFF.

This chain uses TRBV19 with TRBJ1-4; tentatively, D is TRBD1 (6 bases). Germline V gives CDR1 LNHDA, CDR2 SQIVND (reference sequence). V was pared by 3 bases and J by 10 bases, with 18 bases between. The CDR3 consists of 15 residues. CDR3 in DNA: TGTGCCAGTAGTATGACGACAGGTCCCCTCGGAAAACTGTTTTTT. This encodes CASSMTTGPLGKLFF.

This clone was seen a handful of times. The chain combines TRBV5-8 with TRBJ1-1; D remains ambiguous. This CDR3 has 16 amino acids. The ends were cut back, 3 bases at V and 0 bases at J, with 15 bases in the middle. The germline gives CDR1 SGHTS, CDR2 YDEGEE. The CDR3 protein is CASSSTAFVMNTEAFF. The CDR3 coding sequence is TGTGCCAGCAGCTCGACGGCTTTCGTCATGAACACTGAAGCTTTCTTT.

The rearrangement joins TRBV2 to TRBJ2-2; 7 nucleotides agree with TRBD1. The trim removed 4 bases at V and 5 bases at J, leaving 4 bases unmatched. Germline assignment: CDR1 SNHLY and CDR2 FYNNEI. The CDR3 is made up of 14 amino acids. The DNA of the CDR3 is TGTGCCAGCAGTGGACAGGGCTTAACCGGGGAGCTGTTTTTT. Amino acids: CASSGQGLTGELFF.

CDR3 coding DNA: TGTGCCAGCAGCCTTACACCCGACACCGGGGAGCTGTTTTTT. It is translated as CASSLTPDTGELFF. This sequence joins TRBV5-6 and TRBJ2-2, with D unresolved. The CDR3 totals 14 residues. The V end lost 4 bases, the J end lost 3 bases, and 10 bases lay between the germline ends. Germline values: CDR1 SGHDT, CDR2 YYEEEE.

The CDR3, as DNA: TGTGCCAGCAGGGGGGGTGATGTTGTCATCTACACCTTC. This gives the protein CASRGGDVVIYTF. The rearrangement uses TRBV6-6 and TRBJ1-2, with a weak D call TRBD1 (5 bases). Trimming removed 6 bases at V and 10 bases at J, with 18 bases between. CDR3 size: 13 residues. Germline V gene sequence: CDR1 MNHNY, CDR2 SVGAGI (reference sequence).

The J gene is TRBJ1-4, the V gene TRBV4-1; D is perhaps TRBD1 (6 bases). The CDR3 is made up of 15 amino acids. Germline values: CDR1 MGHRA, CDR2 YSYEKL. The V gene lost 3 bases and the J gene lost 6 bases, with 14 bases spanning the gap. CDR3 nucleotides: TGCGCCAGCAGCCAGGACAGTCCTGGGGATGAAAAACTGTTTTTT. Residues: CASSQDSPGDEKLFF.

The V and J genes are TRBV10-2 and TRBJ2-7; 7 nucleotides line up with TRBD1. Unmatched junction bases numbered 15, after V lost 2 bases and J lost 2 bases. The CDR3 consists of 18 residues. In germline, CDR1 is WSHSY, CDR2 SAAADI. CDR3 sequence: CASSEGTPGGVQTYEQYF. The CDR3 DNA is TGCGCCAGCAGTGAGGGCACCCCAGGGGGAGTTCAAACCTACGAGCAGTACTTC.

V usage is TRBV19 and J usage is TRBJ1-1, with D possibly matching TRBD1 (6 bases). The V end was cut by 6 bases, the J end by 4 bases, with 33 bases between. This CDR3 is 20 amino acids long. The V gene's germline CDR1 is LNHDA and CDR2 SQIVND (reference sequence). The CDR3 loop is CASRGQKISWRVPTGTEAFF. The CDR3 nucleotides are TGTGCCAGTAGAGGACAGAAGATAAGCTGGCGGGTACCGACGGGCACTGAAGCTTTCTTT.

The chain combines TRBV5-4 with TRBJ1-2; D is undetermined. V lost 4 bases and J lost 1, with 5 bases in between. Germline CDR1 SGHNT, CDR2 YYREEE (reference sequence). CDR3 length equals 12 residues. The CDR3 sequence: CASSPDNYGYTF. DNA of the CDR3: TGTGCCAGCAGCCCAGATAACTATGGCTACACCTTC. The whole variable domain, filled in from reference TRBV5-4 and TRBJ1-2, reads ETGVTQSPTHLIKTRGQQVTLRCSSQSGHNTVSWYQQALGQGPQFIFQYYREEENGRGNFPPRFSGLQFPNYSSELNVNALELDDSALYLCASSPDNYGYTFGSGTRLTVV.